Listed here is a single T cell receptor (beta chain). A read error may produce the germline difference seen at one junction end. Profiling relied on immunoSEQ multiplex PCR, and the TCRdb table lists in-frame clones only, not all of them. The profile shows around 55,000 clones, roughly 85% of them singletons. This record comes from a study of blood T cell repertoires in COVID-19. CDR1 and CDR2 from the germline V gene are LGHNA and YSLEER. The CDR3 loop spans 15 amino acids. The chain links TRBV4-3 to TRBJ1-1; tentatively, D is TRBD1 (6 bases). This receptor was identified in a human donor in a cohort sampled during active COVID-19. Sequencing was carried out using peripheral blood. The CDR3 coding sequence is TGCGCCAGCAGTCAAGATGGGGGCGGATACACTGAAGCTTTCTTT. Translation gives CASSQDGGGYTEAFF.